Listed below are T cell receptor beta chains from one sample, sequenced in a study of CD8 T cells in ankylosing spondylitis. TCRdb independently ran MiXCR on the 5' RACE reads; one entry per CDR3 protein. Among almost 400,000 distinct CDR3 sequences listed, 20% to 25% were seen once. The sequenced sample consisted of blood, either unsorted or a sorted T cell fraction (not recorded which). The origin of the receptors is a male donor with ankylosing spondylitis. Both conserved end residues are trimmed from each CDR3.

v_call	j_call	cdr3_aa
TRBV5-1	TRBJ2-5	ASNDPPQGPGTQY
TRBV6-1	TRBJ1-2	ASSEMSNYGYT
TRBV28	TRBJ2-7	ASSLSEHTS
TRBV12-3/TRBV12-4	TRBJ1-4	ASVWAGGTNEKLF
TRBV20-1	TRBJ2-5	SAPGAFQTQY
TRBV5-6	TRBJ2-5	ASSLVGGWETQY
TRBV20-1	TRBJ1-4	SARDWAATNEKLF
TRBV7-9	TRBJ2-4	ASSPIGRPSKNIQY
TRBV28	TRBJ1-2	ASSRVSGTGSLGGYT
TRBV12-3/TRBV12-4	TRBJ1-4	ASSLQGGEKLF
TRBV28	TRBJ2-1	ASSLVLAMRNEQF
TRBV20-1	TRBJ1-4	SWGATNEKLF
TRBV9	TRBJ2-1	ASSARQGYYNEQF
TRBV23-1	TRBJ2-1	ASSPPGQLLYNEQF
TRBV10-3	TRBJ2-7	AISGTPSYEQY
TRBV6-1	TRBJ2-7	ASSTNRALSYEQY
TRBV7-3	TRBJ1-1	ASSLNGRGSNTEAF
TRBV7-2	TRBJ2-3	ASSFASGFVTDTQY
TRBV2	TRBJ2-5	ASAEGGQETQY
TRBV7-3	TRBJ1-2	ASSLKAGVYGYT
TRBV10-3	TRBJ2-5	AIRAGTGSQETQY
TRBV5-1	TRBJ1-3	ASSHGTIGNTIY
TRBV18	TRBJ1-3	ASSPRDRVGNTIY
TRBV6-1	TRBJ2-2	ASSRRTPGLGVTGELF
TRBV20-1	TRBJ1-2	SARLGQGAYGYT
TRBV12-3/TRBV12-4	TRBJ2-3	ASSSAGRARTQY
TRBV4-1	TRBJ2-7	ASSQGPQRGPYEQY
TRBV7-9	TRBJ2-1	ASSPPGRSSYNEQF
TRBV3-1	TRBJ2-2	ASSQEPGGYTGELF
TRBV7-2	TRBJ2-3	ASSFLGSGDTQY
TRBV20-1	TRBJ1-6	SARQLNSPLH
TRBV6-1	TRBJ2-2	ASSRRTRKNTGELF
TRBV5-1	TRBJ1-1	ASSLIATTEAF
TRBV6-5	TRBJ2-1	ASSYFWAASGEYNEQF
TRBV20-1	TRBJ1-4	SASRNEPTNEKLF
TRBV7-9	TRBJ2-1	ASSPDTGDNEQF
TRBV5-8	TRBJ1-5	ASSYRTGEGQPQH
TRBV7-8	TRBJ1-5	ASSLEFGVQPQH
TRBV20-1	TRBJ1-2	SAGGSVGYGYT
TRBV4-2	TRBJ2-5	ASSQPGTSVETQY
TRBV11-3	TRBJ2-1	ASSLESIAYNEQF
TRBV4-3	TRBJ2-5	ASSQGTVQETQY
TRBV24-1	TRBJ2-5	ATSEPRGVGETQY